This entry lists 28 T cell receptor beta chains sequenced from one sample in a study of blood T cell repertoires in COVID-19. Method: immunoSEQ multiplex PCR; TCRdb's copy keeps in-frame clones and lacks some. The table lists roughly 200,000 clones, approximately 84% of them singletons. Sequenced material: peripheral blood. The source is a woman aged 80 or over with acute or convalescent COVID-19.

The rearrangement joins TRBV5-1 to TRBJ2-1, with 7 nucleotides matching TRBD2. This CDR3 is 15 amino acids long. V trimming: 0 bases; J trimming: 5 bases; junction bases outside the gene matches: 5. CDR1 is SGHRS and CDR2 is YFSETQ in the germline V gene. This CDR3 is CASSLGLASHNEQFF. CDR3 bases: TGCGCCAGCAGCTTGGGACTAGCATCACACAATGAGCAGTTCTTC.

The chain links TRBV7-2 to TRBJ1-6; tentative D call: TRBD1 (5 bases). The CDR3 has 14 amino acids. Germline assignment: CDR1 SGHTA and CDR2 FQGNSA. V gave up 4 bases and J gave up 9 bases, with 13 bases separating them. CDR3 protein: CASSSQVLASPLHF. The CDR3 DNA sequence: TGTGCCAGCAGCTCACAGGTGTTGGCTTCACCCCTCCACTTT.

The V call is TRBV19, the J call TRBJ2-6; 7 bases align to TRBD1. J gave up 3 bases and V 5 bases, and 7 bases lay outside the gene matches. Germline lookup yields CDR1 LNHDA and CDR2 SQIVND (reference sequence). This CDR3 comprises 16 residues. The CDR3 is CASSGSTGVGANVLTF. The CDR3 coding sequence is TGTGCCAGTAGTGGGTCCACAGGGGTTGGGGCCAACGTCCTGACTTTC.

This chain uses TRBV7-9 with TRBJ1-4; D may be TRBD1 (5 bases). Germline assignment: CDR1 SEHNR and CDR2 FQNEAQ (reference sequence). Trimming removed 5 bases at V and 7 bases at J, with 17 bases between. This CDR3 is 15 amino acids long. CDR3 nucleotides: TGTGCCAGCAGCACTAAGGGGATTGAATTTGAAAAACTGTTTTTT. Translated, it gives CASSTKGIEFEKLFF.

The gene calls are TRBV11-3 and TRBJ2-2; D gene uncertain. Trimming stripped 5 bases from V and 4 bases from J, with 11 bases between. Germline V gene lookup returns CDR1 SGHNT and CDR2 YENEEA. The CDR3 is made up of 14 amino acids. CDR3 protein: CASSNIAGTGELFF. CDR3 DNA sequence: TGTGCCAGCAGCAACATAGCCGGCACCGGGGAGCTGTTTTTT.

This clone showed up just once. The rearrangement joins TRBV6-5 to TRBJ1-2; 7 bases align to TRBD1. V dropped 6 bases and J dropped 5; count of bases not matched to a gene: 6. The germline gives CDR1 MNHEY, CDR2 SVGAGI. The length of the CDR3 is 13 residues. In nucleotides, the CDR3 is TGTGCCAGCAGCCCGACAGGGCCTTATGGCTACACCTTC. It is translated as CASSPTGPYGYTF.

The sample holds a few counts of this clone. The rearrangement uses TRBV7-9 and TRBJ2-7, with 14 bases fitting TRBD2. Germline V lookup: CDR1 SEHNR, CDR2 FQNEAQ (reference sequence). V lost 4 bases to trimming and J lost 5 bases; unmatched junction nucleotides: 13. The CDR3 is made up of 18 amino acids. CDR3 DNA: TGTGCCAGCAGCTCTACCGGGACTAGCGGGAGTAGGGTAAACGAGCAGTACTTC. Protein sequence: CASSSTGTSGSRVNEQYF.

The genes are TRBV18 and TRBJ1-2; maybe TRBD1 (5 bases). Germline CDR1 and CDR2: KGHSH and LQKENI. The ends were cut back, 4 bases at V and 6 bases at J, with 12 bases in the middle. This CDR3 comprises 13 residues. The CDR3 loop reads CASSQGLENGYTF. The CDR3 bases are TGTGCCAGCTCACAGGGGTTGGAGAATGGCTACACCTTC.

This clone was seen only a few times. V and J are TRBV7-9 and TRBJ1-2; D is unclear. The CDR3 is made up of 15 amino acids. The germline V gene has CDR1 SEHNR and CDR2 FQNEAQ (reference sequence). The V gene lost 5 bases and the J gene lost 5 bases, with 18 bases spanning the gap. CDR3 in amino acids: CASSNRRIRRYGYTF. CDR3 sequence (DNA): TGTGCCAGCAGCAACCGACGGATTCGGAGGTATGGCTACACCTTC.

J is TRBJ2-2 and V is TRBV28, with D possibly matching TRBD1 (6 bases). The CDR3 has 14 residues. Germline V gives CDR1 MDHEN, CDR2 SYDVKM. Trimming pared 7 bases from V and 2 bases from J, leaving 11 bases between. CDR3 region: CASKDRPNTGELFF. In nucleotides, the CDR3 is TGTGCCAGCAAGGACAGACCCAACACCGGGGAGCTGTTTTTT.

The chain combines TRBV7-2 with TRBJ2-1, with TRBD2 matching 8 bases. The germline CDR1 and CDR2 sequences are SGHTA and FQGNSA. The CDR3 consists of 14 residues. The V segment lost 5 bases and the J segment 12 bases; nucleotides outside the gene matches: 12. Written as DNA, the CDR3 is TGTGCCAGCAGCCTACCGGGACTAGTTTCCGGGCAGTTCTTC. This encodes CASSLPGLVSGQFF.

The chain joins TRBV27 to TRBJ1-4, with 11 bases fitting TRBD1. V shed 5 bases, J shed 8 bases, and the junction held 7 bases outside the gene matches. The length of the CDR3 is 15 residues. Germline assignment: CDR1 MNHEY and CDR2 SMNVEV (reference sequence). The CDR3: CASSGLDRGREKLFF. In DNA, the CDR3 is TGTGCCAGCAGTGGGTTGGACAGGGGGCGCGAAAAACTGTTTTTT.

The chain combines TRBV19 with TRBJ2-1; 9 bases are shared with TRBD2. CDR3 length: 18 residues. V was clipped by 4 bases and J by 0 bases; unmatched bases: 10. CDR1 and CDR2 (germline): LNHDA, SQIVND (reference sequence). The CDR3: CASSKSSGALSSYNEQFF. The DNA of the CDR3 is TGTGCCAGTAGTAAGTCTAGCGGGGCCCTTAGCTCCTACAATGAGCAGTTCTTC.

The CDR3 sequence is CASSYKGVVTEAFF. The CDR3 nucleotides read TGTGCCAGCAGTTATAAGGGGGTGGTCACTGAAGCTTTCTTT. V gene TRBV27 combines with J gene TRBJ1-1; maybe TRBD1 (6 bases). Germline CDR1 and CDR2: MNHEY and SMNVEV (reference sequence). This CDR3 comprises 14 residues. Trimming pared 4 bases from V and 4 bases from J, leaving 13 bases between.

The chain joins TRBV5-6 to TRBJ2-1; TRBD1 matches 10 bases. The CDR3 is 15 residues long. Germline V gives CDR1 SGHDT, CDR2 YYEEEE. Germline trimming cut 4 bases from V and 8 bases from J; bases unmatched to any gene: 9. In DNA, the CDR3 is TGTGCCAGCAGCCCCGGGACAGGGGTATCCCATGAGCAGTTCTTC. It codes for CASSPGTGVSHEQFF.

The rearrangement uses TRBV2 and TRBJ2-5; 11 bases agree with TRBD2. With 5 bases clipped from V and 4 bases from J, the junction kept 3 bases outside the gene matches. The CDR3 spans 14 residues. Germline V gives CDR1 SNHLY, CDR2 FYNNEI. CDR3 region: CASSPGLAGETQYF. The CDR3 region has the DNA TGTGCCAGCAGTCCTGGACTAGCGGGAGAGACCCAGTACTTC.

The chain couples TRBV19 to TRBJ1-2; 11 bases map to TRBD1. V gave up 4 bases and J gave up 10 bases; unmatched junction bases: 8. CDR1 and CDR2 from the germline V gene are LNHDA and SQIVND (reference sequence). The CDR3 contains 14 residues. CDR3 DNA sequence: TGTGCCAGTAGTACCTACGGGACAGGGGGATTCTACACCTTC. Residues: CASSTYGTGGFYTF. Variable domain in full (rest from reference TRBV19 and TRBJ1-2): DGGITQSPKYLFRKEGQNVTLSCEQNLNHDAMYWYRQDPGQGLRLIYYSQIVNDFQKGDIAEGYSVSREKKESFPLTVTSAQKNPTAFYLCASSTYGTGGFYTFGSGTRLTVV.

The DNA for the CDR3 is TGCAGCGTCAAAACCGGGACAGGGTCCAATGAGCAGTTCTTC. Translating gives CSVKTGTGSNEQFF. V and J are TRBV29-1 and TRBJ2-1; the match to TRBD1 covers 9 bases. The CDR3 length is 14 residues. Unmatched junction bases numbered 9, after V lost 6 bases and J lost 6 bases. The germline CDR1 and CDR2 sequences are SQVTM and ANQGSEA.

The rearrangement links TRBV2 to TRBJ1-2, with D unresolved. V shed 6 bases and J shed 8 bases, with 16 bases lying between them. The germline V gene encodes CDR1 SNHLY and CDR2 FYNNEI. The CDR3 is 13 amino acids. CDR3 DNA sequence: TGTGCCAGCAGCCTAAGGGAGATTGACGGCTACACCTTC. Protein: CASSLREIDGYTF.

V gene TRBV12-5 combines with J gene TRBJ2-1; 10 nucleotides match TRBD2. The CDR3 consists of 15 residues. Germline CDR1 is LGHNT and CDR2 is FRNRAP. V dropped 1 base and J dropped 10; count of bases not matched to a gene: 7. The CDR3 nucleotides read TGTGCTAGTGGTTTGGGGACTAGCGGAATAATAGAGCAGTTCTTC. Translating gives CASGLGTSGIIEQFF.

This chain connects TRBV12-3 or TRBV12-4 to TRBJ1-1; TRBD1 matches at 7 bases. Unmatched junction bases numbered 5, after V lost 5 bases and J lost 5 bases. The CDR3 loop spans 13 amino acids. The CDR3 DNA is TGTGCCAGCAGTGGACAGGCGTGGACTGAAGCTTTCTTT. Translating it yields CASSGQAWTEAFF.

This clone was observed a single time. CDR3 nucleotide sequence: TGTGCCAGCTCGCGGACAGACAGCTCCTACGAGCAGTACTTC. Translation: CASSRTDSSYEQYF. The chain uses TRBV18 and TRBJ2-7; perhaps TRBD1 as D (6 bases). Germline V gene sequence: CDR1 KGHSH, CDR2 LQKENI. The CDR3 is made up of 14 amino acids. Trimming took off 6 bases at V and 0 bases at J, with 12 bases between the two ends.

V is TRBV5-1 and J is TRBJ2-1; 12 bases map to TRBD2. The CDR3 consists of 15 residues. The germline V gene has CDR1 SGHRS and CDR2 YFSETQ. After removal of 4 bases from V and 4 bases from J, the junction contained 3 bases not matched to a gene. The CDR3 DNA reads TGCGCCAGCAGCCCTGGGACTAGCGGGTACAATGAGCAGTTCTTC. It translates to CASSPGTSGYNEQFF. The full variable domain, completed using reference TRBV5-1 and TRBJ2-1, is KAGVTQTPRYLIKTRGQQVTLSCSPISGHRSVSWYQQTPGQGLQFLFEYFSETQRNKGNFPGRFSGRQFSNSRSEMNVSTLELGDSALYLCASSPGTSGYNEQFFGPGTRLTVL.

The chain joins TRBV4-1 to TRBJ1-2; D is ambiguous. This CDR3 has 15 residues. With 4 bases removed from V and 0 bases from J, the gap between germline ends came to 12 bases. The V gene's germline CDR1 is MGHRA and CDR2 YSYEKL. CDR3 amino acids: CASSRDSRANYGYTF. DNA of the CDR3: TGCGCCAGCAGCCGAGACTCTAGAGCTAACTATGGCTACACCTTC.

The V gene is TRBV10-3, the J gene TRBJ2-5, with 7 bases lining up with TRBD1. The CDR3 contains 14 residues. Unmatched junction bases numbered 6, after V lost 3 bases and J lost 5 bases. Germline V gene data show CDR1 as ENHRY and CDR2 as SYGVKD. The CDR3 reads CAISDEGAGETQYF. The CDR3 DNA reads as TGTGCCATCAGTGACGAGGGGGCGGGCGAGACCCAGTACTTC.

The rearrangement uses TRBV2 and TRBJ1-1; the D is unclear. V lost 8 bases, J lost 0 bases, and 13 bases lay in between. The length of the CDR3 is 14 residues. Germline loops: CDR1 SNHLY, CDR2 FYNNEI. CDR3 loop: CASESEILNTEAFF. In DNA form, the CDR3 reads TGTGCCAGCGAGAGTGAGATTCTGAACACTGAAGCTTTCTTT.

The chain uses TRBV5-4 and TRBJ2-3, with 14 bases fitting TRBD2. The CDR3 consists of 16 residues. The trim removed 1 base at V and 3 bases at J, leaving 1 base unmatched. Germline loops: CDR1 SGHNT, CDR2 YYREEE (reference sequence). The CDR3 bases are TGTGCCAGCAGCTTGCGACTAGCGGGAGGGACAGATACGCAGTATTTT. It translates to CASSLRLAGGTDTQYF.

The chain links TRBV7-9 to TRBJ1-1, with a weak D call TRBD1 (6 bases). Germline lookup yields CDR1 SEHNR and CDR2 FQNEAQ (reference sequence). This CDR3 comprises 15 residues. V was cut by 2 bases and J by 1 base, with 11 bases left in between. The CDR3 spells CASSLRVGGNTEAFF. The CDR3 DNA reads TGTGCCAGCAGCTTAAGGGTAGGGGGGAACACTGAAGCTTTCTTT.